The sequence of this T cell receptor (beta chain) was determined in a study of cytomegalovirus exposure and HLA in healthy donors. The germline V gene has CDR1 KGHSH and CDR2 LQKENI. The CDR3 is made up of 13 amino acids. V lost 4 bases to trimming and J lost 7 bases, with 11 bases between them. This PCR relied on a set of 60 Vbeta primers and 13 Jbeta primers. Some clones are missing from TCRdb's copy, which holds only in-frame ones; the method was immunoSEQ multiplex PCR. The sample comprises 160,000 or so clones, about 84% of which are singletons, and around 1.3% rests with the top ten. The chain carries TRBV18 and TRBJ2-1; D may be TRBD1 (6 bases). The TCR was taken from a man aged 45-65 years in good health and CMV-seropositive. Input material: PBMCs. The CDR3, as DNA: TGTGCCAGCTCACACAGGGTGCGAAATGAGCAGTTCTTC. Protein: CASSHRVRNEQFF.